A single sample is the source of the 9 T cell receptor beta chains below, sequenced in a study of beta chain features in type 1 diabetes. Reverse transcribing all isolated RNA meant expressed TCRB transcripts were sequenced. Sequenced by immunoSEQ multiplex PCR; TCRdb stores in-frame clones only, minus some. The sample lists around 450,000 clones; roughly an eighth were seen once. Source material: naive CD4+ T cells from blood. These receptor sequences come from a woman in her late teens or twenties in good health.

V and J are TRBV2 and TRBJ2-5; 10 nucleotides agree with TRBD2. The junction had 5 bases not matched to a gene; V was cut back by 2 bases and J by 5 bases. The germline V gene has CDR1 SNHLY and CDR2 FYNNEI. The CDR3 contains 15 residues. CDR3 nucleotides: TGTGCCAGCAGTGAAATAGCGGGGGGTCGGGAGACCCAGTACTTC. As protein: CASSEIAGGRETQYF.

The sample holds one count of this clone. V is TRBV4-2 and J is TRBJ2-6, with 10 bases fitting TRBD1. In germline, CDR1 is LGHNA, CDR2 YNFKEQ. This CDR3 is built from 17 residues. V dropped 4 bases and J dropped 2; count of bases not matched to a gene: 5. CDR3 region: CASSRGTGEAGANVLTF. CDR3 bases: TGTGCCAGCAGCCGAGGGACAGGGGAGGCTGGGGCCAACGTCCTGACTTTC.

CDR3 protein: CASSLPPRGGNNEQFF. The CDR3 DNA reads as TGTGCCAGCAGCTTACCCCCCCGGGGAGGGAACAATGAGCAGTTCTTC. This chain joins TRBV13 and TRBJ2-1, with TRBD2 identical over 7 bases. CDR3 size: 16 residues. The V and J ends lost 2 bases and 5 bases, in that order; junction bases with no gene match: 9. In germline, CDR1 is PRHDT, CDR2 FYEKMQ (reference sequence).

V usage is TRBV5-1 and J usage is TRBJ2-1; tentatively, D is TRBD2 (5 bases). CDR3 length: 15 amino acids. Germline-derived CDR1 and CDR2 are SGHRS and YFSETQ. Trimming took off 3 bases at V and 9 bases at J, with 19 bases between the two ends. Here the CDR3 DNA reads TGCGCCAGCAGCTCATTCGACCTGGAGGTGGGTGAGCAGTTCTTC. Translating it yields CASSSFDLEVGEQFF.

This clone was observed once. This may be a read error, as it is one base from a much larger clone. This sequence joins TRBV5-6 and TRBJ2-3; D is unresolved. Germline V gene lookup returns CDR1 SGHDT and CDR2 YYEEEE. V gave up 2 bases and J gave up 6 bases, with 4 bases separating them. The CDR3 contains 11 residues. DNA of the CDR3: TGTGCCAGCAGCTTCAGGGATACGCAGTATTTT. This encodes CASSFRDTQYF.

V is TRBV18 and J is TRBJ2-4; TRBD2 is a possible D gene (5 bases). Germline CDR1 and CDR2: KGHSH and LQKENI. V gave up 6 bases and J gave up 6 bases, with 15 bases separating them. There are 14 residues in the CDR3. Written as DNA, the CDR3 is TGTGCCAGCTCTCCGGTACGGGGTGGAAACATTCAGTACTTC. Its translation is CASSPVRGGNIQYF.

This clone was detected a few times. The chain employs TRBV7-9 and TRBJ2-7; 8 nucleotides match TRBD1. The V segment lost 2 bases and the J segment 6 bases; nucleotides outside the gene matches: 12. This CDR3 has 16 residues. Germline-derived CDR1 and CDR2 are SEHNR and FQNEAQ (reference sequence). The chain's CDR3 is CASSLPPTGERGEQYF. CDR3 nucleotide sequence: TGTGCCAGCAGCTTACCGCCGACAGGGGAGAGGGGCGAGCAGTACTTC.

V gene TRBV4-3 combines with J gene TRBJ2-1; 12 nucleotides align to TRBD2. This CDR3 comprises 16 residues. After removal of 8 bases from V and 7 bases from J, the junction contained 12 bases not matched to a gene. Germline CDR1 and CDR2: LGHNA and YSLEER. CDR3 residues: CASCRLAGVVGNEQFF. CDR3 nucleotide sequence: TGCGCCAGCTGCCGACTAGCGGGAGTTGTGGGTAATGAGCAGTTCTTC.

The rearrangement links TRBV7-9 to TRBJ2-1; unclear D gene. Germline V gene data show CDR1 as SEHNR and CDR2 as FQNEAQ (reference sequence). Between the trimmed V and J ends, which lost 5 bases and 9 bases, there was a span of 14 bases. The CDR3 runs 13 residues. The CDR3 protein is CASSTVSRAEQFF. The CDR3 DNA follows: TGTGCCAGCAGCACTGTTTCCCGGGCTGAGCAGTTCTTC.